Listed below are T cell receptor beta chains from one sample, sequenced in a study of regulatory and conventional T cells in breast cancer. Each CDR3 protein gets one entry after TCRdb re-called the PCR reads with MiXCR. The sample holds about 10,000 distinct CDR3 sequences, about 35% seen once. Material for sequencing was conventional T cells from blood. These receptors were collected from a male donor in good health. Both conserved end residues are part of each CDR3. D genes are given only for firm matches. Some rows mark clone size as missing; the rest say once, few, many or name a class of expanded clone.

d_call	v_call	clone_size	j_call	cdr3_nt	cdr3_aa
TRBD2	TRBV10-3	few	TRBJ2-1	TGTGCCATCAGCCCGAGGACTAGGGGTCAGAATGAGCAGTTCTTC	CAISPRTRGQNEQFF
TRBD2	TRBV20-1	.	TRBJ2-4	TGCAGTGCTGGCGGACTAGCGGGGGGGCTAGCCAAAAACATTCAGTACTTC	CSAGGLAGGLAKNIQYF
.	TRBV7-2	.	TRBJ2-4	TGTGCCAGCAGCCCCCCAACAGGGAGAAGCAACAGAAACATTCAGTACTTC	CASSPPTGRSNRNIQYF
TRBD1	TRBV2	medium-sized	TRBJ2-2	TGTGCCAGCAGACAGGGGTACACCGGGGAGCTGTTTTTT	CASRQGYTGELFF
.	TRBV5-1	.	TRBJ2-1	TGCGCCAGCAGCTTACGGGGGCCATACAATGAGCAGTTCTTC	CASSLRGPYNEQFF
TRBD1	TRBV29-1	.	TRBJ1-1	TGCAGCGCTGAAGTGTTGCAGGGGGCTCCAAAGGACACTGAAGCTTTCTTT	CSAEVLQGAPKDTEAFF
.	TRBV4-3	medium-sized	TRBJ2-1	TGCGCCAGCAGCCGAATCCGGGCGGCTGAGCAGTTCTTC	CASSRIRAAEQFF
TRBD1	TRBV28	.	TRBJ1-6	TGTGCCAGCAGTCCACCGGACAGGGGCAGTACGGCCCTCCACTTT	CASSPPDRGSTALHF
TRBD2	TRBV6-1	once	TRBJ2-5	TGTGCCGGCAGCGGGGGGTTACAAGAGACCCAGTACTTC	CAGSGGLQETQYF
.	TRBV6-5	few	TRBJ2-1	TGTGCCAGCAGACTGGGACTTTCCAATGAGCAGTTCTTC	CASRLGLSNEQFF
.	TRBV9	medium-sized	TRBJ2-3	TGTGCCAGCAGCACCCGGGGTTTCGGCGCCGATACGCAGTATTTT	CASSTRGFGADTQYF
.	TRBV28	.	TRBJ1-1	TGTGCCAGCAGTGGAGGGGGGACTGAAGCTTTCTTT	CASSGGGTEAFF
TRBD1	TRBV7-2	.	TRBJ2-3	TGTGCCAGCAGCTTGGGACAGGTTGCAGATACGCAGTATTTT	CASSLGQVADTQYF
.	TRBV11-2	.	TRBJ1-1	TGTGCCAGCAGCTTAGACAGGGGCTCCACTGAAGCTTTCTTT	CASSLDRGSTEAFF
TRBD2	TRBV12-3/TRBV12-4	few	TRBJ2-1	TGTGCCAGCAGGGCCACTAGCGGGGGGGCTAATGAGCAGTTCTTC	CASRATSGGANEQFF
.	TRBV5-6	many	TRBJ1-5	TGTGCCAGCAGCTCGGGTTATAGCAATCAGCCCCAGCATTTT	CASSSGYSNQPQHF
.	TRBV7-2	few	TRBJ2-1	TGTGCCAGCAGCTTTAGTACCGGCGGCTACAATGAGCAGTTCTTC	CASSFSTGGYNEQFF
.	TRBV5-1	.	TRBJ1-5	TGCGCCAGCAGCCCAGGGCCGAGCAATCAGCCCCAGCATTTT	CASSPGPSNQPQHF
.	TRBV2	once	TRBJ1-6	TGTGCCAGCAGTGAAAGGGGGGCGTATAATTCACCCCTCCACTTT	CASSERGAYNSPLHF
TRBD2	TRBV12-3/TRBV12-4	few	TRBJ2-3	TGTGCCAGTAGGGACTATGGCACAGATACGCAGTATTTT	CASRDYGTDTQYF
TRBD1	TRBV6-6	few	TRBJ1-2	TGTGCCAGCAGTCCTGGACAGGGTCAAGGCTACACCTTC	CASSPGQGQGYTF
TRBD2	TRBV20-1	.	TRBJ2-3	TGCAGTGCCCTCCGGGGGGGGCGGACAGATACGCAGTATTTT	CSALRGGRTDTQYF
TRBD1	TRBV29-1	.	TRBJ2-1	TGCAGCGCCACAGGGGCGGAAGAGTTCTTC	CSATGAEEFF
TRBD2	TRBV7-2	.	TRBJ2-3	TGTGCCAGCAGCTCCCAAAGCGGGGGGGCGAATACGCAGTATTTT	CASSSQSGGANTQYF
TRBD1	TRBV5-1	few	TRBJ1-1	TGCGCCAGCAGCTTTAATCCAGGGGGCGGCGGGAACACTGAAGCTTTCTTT	CASSFNPGGGGNTEAFF
.	TRBV7-3	.	TRBJ1-1	TGTGCCAGCAGTCGGACAGAGAAGACTGAAGCTTTCTTT	CASSRTEKTEAFF
.	TRBV6-2/TRBV6-3	.	TRBJ2-7	TGTGCCAGCAGTTACTCCCCCCCTGGGGCCAGCCCCTACGAGCAGTACTTC	CASSYSPPGASPYEQYF
.	TRBV20-1	medium-sized	TRBJ2-7	TGCAGTGCTTGGGACGACCTGAAAGAGTACGAGCAGTACTTC	CSAWDDLKEYEQYF
TRBD1	TRBV7-9	few	TRBJ1-4	TGTGCCAGCAGCTTAGGCAGGGGGACGGTACGCACTAATGAAAAACTGTTTTTT	CASSLGRGTVRTNEKLFF
.	TRBV3-1	few	TRBJ1-1	TGTGCCAGCAGCATAGGCCGCCAGGGCCAAGCTTTCTTT	CASSIGRQGQAFF
.	TRBV12-3/TRBV12-4	.	TRBJ2-3	TGTGCCAGCAGCGGCAGCCCGCTGGGTCGTCCTACTAGCACAGATACGCAGTATTTT	CASSGSPLGRPTSTDTQYF
.	TRBV29-1	.	TRBJ2-7	TGCAGCGTTGCGCCCGGGGTCGGCCCCTACGAGCAGTACTTC	CSVAPGVGPYEQYF
.	TRBV11-2	.	TRBJ2-7	TGTGCCAGCAGCCCCGGGACTCTTAGCTCCTACGAGCAGTACTTC	CASSPGTLSSYEQYF
.	TRBV7-2	.	TRBJ2-3	TGTGCCAGCAGGACGGGCGGGCGGGGTGGCACAGATACGCAGTATTTT	CASRTGGRGGTDTQYF
.	TRBV4-2	.	TRBJ1-1	TGTGCCAGCAGCCAAGCTTCCGCCTCTGAAGCTTTCTTT	CASSQASASEAFF
TRBD1	TRBV20-1	.	TRBJ1-2	TGCAGTGCCCCGGGACAGGGGGCAAACTATGGCTACACCTTC	CSAPGQGANYGYTF
TRBD2	TRBV3-1	medium-sized	TRBJ2-3	TGTGCCAGCAGCCGCCCGACTAGCCGTACGCAGTATTTT	CASSRPTSRTQYF
.	TRBV6-1	few	TRBJ1-5	TGTGCCAGCAGCAGCCCCGGCAATCAGCCCCAGCATTTT	CASSSPGNQPQHF
.	TRBV12-3/TRBV12-4	few	TRBJ2-7	TGTGCCAGCAGTTTTATGACCTCCTACGAGCAGTACTTC	CASSFMTSYEQYF
.	TRBV5-1	few	TRBJ2-1	TGCGCCAGCAGCTTGGGTGACACTGACTACAATGAGCAGTTCTTC	CASSLGDTDYNEQFF
.	TRBV11-2	.	TRBJ2-7	TGTGCCAGCAGCATAACAACGGGGGAGCAGTACTTC	CASSITTGEQYF